The T cell receptor beta chain under discussion was sequenced for a study of shared clonotypes between healthy human individuals. Profiling relied on immunoSEQ multiplex PCR, and the TCRdb table lists in-frame clones only, not all of them. Of 2 million or so clones in the sample, about 94% were seen once. Broader study findings: The study found lower generation probabilities in non-shared clonotypes than in those shared by all four donors.

Trimming took off 6 bases at V and 4 bases at J, with 14 bases between the two ends. The CDR3 is 14 residues long. Germline loops: CDR1 MNHEY, CDR2 SMNVEV (reference sequence). Terminally differentiated effector memory CD45RA+ cells were excluded by CCR7 positive selection of CD45RO-negative cells. Comments on this clone: Its antigen remains unidentified.

Sequences were obtained from naive CD8+ T cells sorted from blood. V usage is TRBV27 and J usage is TRBJ2-3; D call uncertain. This sequence originates from a man between 18 and 29 years old in good health. The CDR3 bases are TGTGCCAGCAGCGTAATCGGGCTGTCAGATACGCAGTATTTT. It codes for CASSVIGLSDTQYF.